This T cell receptor beta chain stems from a study of regulatory T cells in long-lasting Graves disease. Overall study results and limits: Persistent disease showed a preference for TRBV28, TRBJ1-2 and TRBJ2-5.

Time point in this sample: newly diagnosed GD, antithyroid drugs for less than 3 months. Making the TCR library involved RNA that had been extracted from PBMCs. This CDR3 has 15 residues. The V and J ends lost 5 bases and 5 bases respectively, with 16 bases between them. TCR beta libraries were built with iRepertoire HTBI primers and Arm-PCR of CDR3 regions. Source study methods: Looking across samples, the authors found roughly 58 TRBV and 14 TRBJ segments. TCRdb itself ran the multiplex PCR reads through MiXCR, one entry per CDR3 protein. None of the V and J calls come from the authors' own analysis; TCRdb made them. The sample records 350,000 to 550,000 distinct CDR3 sequences, 12% to 15% being singletons. This clonotype appeared many times. Its specificity is unknown. These same records also appear under a second study, on T cells in Graves' hyperthyroidism and ophthalmopathy. From that study: Every diagnosis used clinical symptoms, serum thyroxine and TRAb, thyroid ultrasound and orbital computed tomography.

The receptor's source is a woman in her forties or fifties with Graves disease. The starting material was peripheral blood mononuclear cells (PBMCs), obtained at new diagnosis, from a patient treated with antithyroid drugs. The genes are TRBV12-3 or TRBV12-4 and TRBJ1-5; D is undetermined. The chain's CDR3 is CASSNGPPAHQPQHF. The CDR3 DNA is TGTGCCAGCAGTAACGGGCCCCCTGCACATCAGCCCCAGCATTTT.